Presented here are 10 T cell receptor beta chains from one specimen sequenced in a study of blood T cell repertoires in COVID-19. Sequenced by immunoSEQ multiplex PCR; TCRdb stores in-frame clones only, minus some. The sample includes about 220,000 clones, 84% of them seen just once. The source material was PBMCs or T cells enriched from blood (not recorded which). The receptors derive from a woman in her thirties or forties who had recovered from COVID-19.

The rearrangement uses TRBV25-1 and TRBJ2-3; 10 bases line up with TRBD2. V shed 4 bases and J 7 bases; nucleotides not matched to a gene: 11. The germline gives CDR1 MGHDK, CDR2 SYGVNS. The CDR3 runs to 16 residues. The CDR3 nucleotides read TGTGCCAGCAGTGCCGCTAGCGGGAGACCCTTATATACGCAGTATTTT. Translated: CASSAASGRPLYTQYF.

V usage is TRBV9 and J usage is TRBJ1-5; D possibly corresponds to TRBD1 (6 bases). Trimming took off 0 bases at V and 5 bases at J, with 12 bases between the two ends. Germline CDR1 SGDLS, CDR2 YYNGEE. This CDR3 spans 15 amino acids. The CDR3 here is CASSVEAGAHQPQHF. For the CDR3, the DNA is TGTGCCAGCAGCGTAGAGGCAGGGGCCCATCAGCCCCAGCATTTT.

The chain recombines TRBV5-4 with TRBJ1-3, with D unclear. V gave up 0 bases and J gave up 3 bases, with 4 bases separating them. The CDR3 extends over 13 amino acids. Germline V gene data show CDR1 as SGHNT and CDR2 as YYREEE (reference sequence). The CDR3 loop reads CASSLDRGNTIYF. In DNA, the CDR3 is TGTGCCAGCAGCTTGGATCGTGGAAACACCATATATTTT.

Written as DNA, the CDR3 is TGTGCCAGCAGCTTTGCCCAGGGTAAGGGTTACAATGAGCAGTTCTTC. Its translation: CASSFAQGKGYNEQFF. This chain uses TRBV7-9 with TRBJ2-1, with D tentatively TRBD1 (5 bases). In germline, CDR1 is SEHNR, CDR2 FQNEAQ (reference sequence). Trimming cost V 3 bases and J 4 bases, with 16 bases left between them. The CDR3 has 16 amino acids.

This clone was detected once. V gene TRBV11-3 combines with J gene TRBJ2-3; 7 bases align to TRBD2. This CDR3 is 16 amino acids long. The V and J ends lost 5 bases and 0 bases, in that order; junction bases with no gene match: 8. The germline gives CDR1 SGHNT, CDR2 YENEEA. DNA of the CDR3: TGTGCCAGCAGCCCAGGTCTAGCGGTTAGCACAGATACGCAGTATTTT. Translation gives CASSPGLAVSTDTQYF. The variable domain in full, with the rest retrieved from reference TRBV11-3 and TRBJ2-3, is EAGVVQSPRYKIIEKKQPVAFWCNPISGHNTLYWYLQNLGQGPELLIRYENEEAVDDSQLPKDRFSAERLKGVDSTLKIQPAELGDSAVYLCASSPGLAVSTDTQYFGPGTRLTVL.

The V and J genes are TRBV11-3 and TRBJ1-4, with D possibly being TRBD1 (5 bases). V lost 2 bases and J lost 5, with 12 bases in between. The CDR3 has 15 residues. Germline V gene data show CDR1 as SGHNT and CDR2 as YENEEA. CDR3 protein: CASSLFQGRNEKLFF. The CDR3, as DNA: TGTGCCAGCAGCTTATTTCAGGGTCGGAATGAAAAACTGTTTTTT. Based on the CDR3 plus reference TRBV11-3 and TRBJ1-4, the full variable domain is EAGVVQSPRYKIIEKKQPVAFWCNPISGHNTLYWYLQNLGQGPELLIRYENEEAVDDSQLPKDRFSAERLKGVDSTLKIQPAELGDSAVYLCASSLFQGRNEKLFFGSGTQLSVL.

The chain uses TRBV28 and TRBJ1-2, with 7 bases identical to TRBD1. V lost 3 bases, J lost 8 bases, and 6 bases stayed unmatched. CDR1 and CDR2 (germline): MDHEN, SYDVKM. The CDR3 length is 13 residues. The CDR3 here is CASSFNRGGGYTF. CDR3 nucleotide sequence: TGTGCCAGCAGTTTTAACAGGGGAGGCGGCTACACCTTC.

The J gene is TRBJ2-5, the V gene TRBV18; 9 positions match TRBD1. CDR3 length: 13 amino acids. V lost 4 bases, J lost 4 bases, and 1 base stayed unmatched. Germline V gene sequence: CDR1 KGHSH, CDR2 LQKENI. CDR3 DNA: TGTGCCAGCTCACTACAGGGGGCAGAGACCCAGTACTTC. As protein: CASSLQGAETQYF.

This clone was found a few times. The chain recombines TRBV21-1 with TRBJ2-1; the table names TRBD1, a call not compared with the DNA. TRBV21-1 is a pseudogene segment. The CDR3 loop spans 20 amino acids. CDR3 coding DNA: TGTGCCAGCAGCGACTCCCGGGACAGGGGGCTCTTAAGCTCCTACAATGAGCAGTTCTTC. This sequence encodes CASSDSRDRGLLSSYNEQFF.

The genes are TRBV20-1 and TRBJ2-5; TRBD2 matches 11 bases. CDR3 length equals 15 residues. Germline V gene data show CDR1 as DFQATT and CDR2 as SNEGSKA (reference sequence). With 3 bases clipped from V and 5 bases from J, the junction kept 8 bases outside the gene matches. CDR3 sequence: CSASDTSGSRETQYF. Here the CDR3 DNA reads TGCAGTGCTAGTGACACTAGCGGGAGTAGGGAGACCCAGTACTTC.